This T cell receptor (beta chain) was obtained from a study of blood T cell repertoires in COVID-19. Profiled with immunoSEQ multiplex PCR; TCRdb holds only in-frame clones, not every one. The table includes a few hundred thousand clones, approximately 90% detected once. Germline CDR1 MGHRA, CDR2 YSYEKL. V lost 4 bases to trimming and J lost 3 bases; unmatched junction nucleotides: 6. The CDR3 runs 15 residues. Sequencing used peripheral blood. This sequence joins TRBV4-1 and TRBJ2-1; 7 bases fit TRBD2. This sequence was found in a young woman with active or convalescent COVID-19. CDR3 region: CASSLIGGYYNEQFF. The DNA of the CDR3 is TGCGCCAGCAGCCTTATCGGGGGGTACTACAATGAGCAGTTCTTC.